The source of this T cell receptor (beta chain) is a study of T cells in localized non-small cell lung cancer. Study results and caveats: Because sequencing included only one region (of the tumor), heterogeneity remains possible. Appearance in adjacent lung was seen for a median about 58 of the top 100 tumor clones.

In germline, CDR1 is MNHEY, CDR2 SVGAGI. V lost 6 bases and J 0 bases, leaving 8 bases between the germline ends. The CDR3 is 13 residues long. Sequencing was performed with immunoSEQ multiplex PCR; in TCRdb, only in-frame clones are kept and a portion is missing. The sample shows approximately 45,000 clones, more than 85% of them seen only once. In the case of this clone: Its target is unknown.

This clonotype was sampled from a man aged 40-75 years with stage II lung adenocarcinoma. Sequenced here: PBMCs, sampled before any cancer treatment. The chain has TRBV6-5 and TRBJ2-5; D is unclear. The CDR3 sequence is CASSVGYQETQYF. CDR3 DNA sequence: TGTGCCAGCAGCGTCGGGTACCAAGAGACCCAGTACTTC.